The rows below give T cell receptor beta chains drawn from one sample of a study of cytomegalovirus exposure and HLA in healthy donors. TCRdb's copy holds only in-frame clones and misses some; the assay was immunoSEQ multiplex PCR. Seen in this sample are tens of thousands of clones; the ten most common clones hold approximately 15%. Material for sequencing was PBMCs. The receptors shown here come from a boy aged 5 to 17 in good health and CMV-seronegative. The CDR3 runs from the conserved cysteine through the conserved F or W. The D gene is left open where the match is weak.

>TRBV7-8|TRBD1|TRBJ2-6
CASSLMTGGTGANVLTF
TGTGCCAGCAGCTTGATGACAGGGGGAACTGGGGCCAACGTCCTGACTTTC
>TRBV5-4|TRBD1|TRBJ1-2
CASSFTGQGAGNYGYTF
TGTGCCAGCAGCTTCACCGGACAGGGGGCTGGAAACTATGGCTACACCTTC
>TRBV19|TRBD1|TRBJ1-1
CASSRTGGEAEAFF
TGTGCCAGTAGTAGGACAGGGGGTGAGGCTGAAGCTTTCTTT
>TRBV5-4|.|TRBJ1-3
CASSLDRATGNTIYF
TGTGCCAGCAGCTTGGACAGGGCTACTGGAAACACCATATATTTT
>TRBV4-1|.|TRBJ1-1
CASSQDAPQVEAFF
TGCGCCAGCAGCCAAGACGCCCCGCAGGTTGAAGCTTTCTTT
>TRBV27|TRBD1|TRBJ2-3
CASSHPTGTGGRGDTQYF
TGTGCCAGCAGCCACCCAACCGGGACAGGGGGCCGGGGAGATACGCAGTATTTT
>TRBV7-2|.|TRBJ2-3
CASSPVRRPADTQYF
TGTGCCAGCAGCCCCGTTAGGAGACCGGCAGATACGCAGTATTTT
>TRBV27|TRBD1|TRBJ1-4
CASSAQGAVVEKLFF
TGTGCCAGCAGTGCGCAGGGGGCGGTAGTTGAAAAACTGTTTTTT
>TRBV10-2|.|TRBJ1-5
CASSLAGRDQPQHF
TGCGCCAGCAGCTTGGCAGGGAGGGATCAGCCCCAGCATTTT
>TRBV30|.|TRBJ1-5
CAWRGGGNNQPQHF
TGTGCCTGGAGAGGGGGGGGTAACAATCAGCCCCAGCATTTT
>TRBV7-2|.|TRBJ2-1
CASSRYNSGRANEQFF
TGTGCCAGCAGCCGATACAATTCTGGCAGGGCCAATGAGCAGTTCTTC
>TRBV18|.|TRBJ2-1
CASSLPWGATGNEQFF
TGTGCCAGCTCGCTCCCCTGGGGAGCGACCGGCAATGAGCAGTTCTTC